Below are 5 T cell receptor beta chains sequenced from a single sample in a study of blood T cell repertoires in COVID-19. Sequencing used immunoSEQ multiplex PCR; TCRdb keeps in-frame clones, though not all of them. The sample records 200,000 or so clones, approximately 82% being singletons. Source material: peripheral blood. The receptors here all came from a human donor with acute or convalescent COVID-19. The donor label of this sample is uncertain.

The table lists this clone with a few counts. The CDR3 DNA reads TGTGCCAGCGCCTATGGACAGGGGGCTCAGCCCCAGCATTTT. Translated: CASAYGQGAQPQHF. The chain couples TRBV19 to TRBJ1-5, with 11 bases that match TRBD1. The junction had 7 bases not matched to a gene; V was cut back by 9 bases and J by 6 bases. There are 14 residues in the CDR3. CDR1 is LNHDA, CDR2 SQIVND, per germline (reference sequence). The variable domain in full, with the rest retrieved from reference TRBV19 and TRBJ1-5, is DGGITQSPKYLFRKEGQNVTLSCEQNLNHDAMYWYRQDPGQGLRLIYYSQIVNDFQKGDIAEGYSVSREKKESFPLTVTSAQKNPTAFYLCASAYGQGAQPQHFGDGTRLSIL.

The chain combines TRBV9 with TRBJ2-2; a possible D gene is TRBD2 (7 bases). The V end was cut by 3 bases, the J end by 4 bases, with 16 bases between. This CDR3 is built from 16 residues. Per germline, CDR1 SGDLS and CDR2 YYNGEE. CDR3 DNA: TGTGCCAGCAGCGCCCTGGGGGGGGCACCCACCGGGGAGCTGTTTTTT. Encoded protein: CASSALGGAPTGELFF.

The chain combines TRBV7-2 with TRBJ1-2; the match to TRBD1 covers 7 bases. The length of the CDR3 is 14 residues. Germline assignment: CDR1 SGHTA and CDR2 FQGNSA. V lost 5 bases, J lost 2 bases, and 5 bases stayed unmatched. The chain's CDR3 is CASSPRQGNYGYTF. DNA for the CDR3: TGTGCCAGCAGCCCCCGACAGGGAAACTATGGCTACACCTTC. Based on the CDR3 plus reference TRBV7-2 and TRBJ1-2, the full variable domain is GAGVSQSPSNKVTEKGKDVELRCDPISGHTALYWYRQSLGQGLEFLIYFQGNSAPDKSGLPSDRFSAERTGGSVSTLTIQRTQQEDSAVYLCASSPRQGNYGYTFGSGTRLTVV.

The chain recombines TRBV29-1 with TRBJ1-2; TRBD1 is a possible D gene (5 bases). This CDR3 has 13 amino acids. Germline V gene data show CDR1 as SQVTM and CDR2 as ANQGSEA. Trimming removed 1 base from V and 3 bases from J, with 9 bases in between. CDR3 loop: CSVEGAGHYGYTF. The CDR3, as DNA: TGCAGCGTTGAAGGGGCAGGGCACTATGGCTACACCTTC. The variable domain in full, completed from reference TRBV29-1 and TRBJ1-2, reads SAVISQKPSRDICQRGTSLTIQCQVDSQVTMMFWYRQQPGQSLTLIATANQGSEATYESGFVIDKFPISRPNLTFSTLTVSNMSPEDSSIYLCSVEGAGHYGYTFGSGTRLTVV.

This rearrangement joins TRBV5-1 to TRBJ2-6, with D tentatively TRBD1 (7 bases). The V gene lost 3 bases and the J gene lost 1 base, with 8 bases spanning the gap. This CDR3 is built from 15 residues. Germline lookup yields CDR1 SGHRS and CDR2 YFSETQ. The CDR3 nucleotides are TGCGCCAGCAGCTCAGGGGGGTCTGGGGCCAACGTCCTGACTTTC. Translation gives CASSSGGSGANVLTF.